Given below is one T cell receptor beta chain in context. Treatment described: oral pan-JAK inhibitor, 5-10 mg twice daily. The data belong to a study of CD8+ T cells in alopecia areata. Study-level information: Disease severity was quantified as SALT score of affected scalp area.

The germline V and J ends were trimmed by 2 bases and 0 bases, with 0 bases remaining between them. The CDR3 has 13 residues. Per the germline V gene, CDR1 is SGHDT and CDR2 is YYEEEE. Following RNA extraction, reverse transcription yielded cDNA that acted as the sequencing template. The protocol was immunoSEQ multiplex PCR, while the TCRdb copy is restricted to in-frame clones and leaves out a portion. This table has roughly 200,000 clones, 50% to 65% appearing once. The rearrangement links TRBV5-6 to TRBJ2-6, with D unclear. The sequence derives from a human donor with alopecia areata. Sequences were derived from CD8+ T cells sorted from blood, sampled at week 24, from a patient treated with tofacitinib. The CDR3 spells CASSFSGANVLTF. The CDR3, as DNA: TGTGCCAGCAGCTTCTCTGGGGCCAACGTCCTGACTTTC.